A single sample is the source of the 7 T cell receptor beta chains below, sequenced in a study of shared clonotypes between healthy human individuals. Sequenced by immunoSEQ multiplex PCR; TCRdb stores in-frame clones only, minus some. Of more than 2,000,000 clones in the sample, around nine tenths were seen once. The source material was naive CD4+ T cells sorted from blood. Subset given: CD45RA+ positively selected. All receptors derive from a man aged 18 to 29 in good health.

The rearrangement uses TRBV7-2 and TRBJ2-3; perhaps TRBD2 as D (6 bases). Trimming took off 6 bases at V and 9 bases at J, with 22 bases between the two ends. Germline V gives CDR1 SGHTA, CDR2 FQGNSA. The CDR3 is made up of 15 amino acids. CDR3 loop: CASRLRLVGHGTQYF. The CDR3 DNA is TGTGCCAGCAGGCTACGACTAGTTGGGCACGGGACGCAGTATTTT. The full variable domain, in which reference TRBV7-2 and TRBJ2-3 provide the parts outside the CDR3, is GAGVSQSPSNKVTEKGKDVELRCDPISGHTALYWYRQSLGQGLEFLIYFQGNSAPDKSGLPSDRFSAERTGGSVSTLTIQRTQQEDSAVYLCASRLRLVGHGTQYFGPGTRLTVL.

This clone was counted once. The chain uses TRBV10-3 and TRBJ2-7; 10 bases line up with TRBD1. The J segment lost 5 bases and the V segment lost 10 bases, leaving 8 bases of the junction unmatched. The CDR3 is 13 amino acids. CDR1 is ENHRY, CDR2 SYGVKD, per germline. The chain's CDR3 is CASRDRGSHEQYF. The DNA for the CDR3 is TGTGCCAGCCGGGACAGGGGTTCCCACGAGCAGTACTTC.

V gene TRBV6-5 combines with J gene TRBJ2-7; TRBD2 agrees at 8 bases. Trimming cost V 5 bases and J 5 bases; bases outside gene matches: 8. In germline, CDR1 is MNHEY, CDR2 SVGAGI. The CDR3 totals 14 residues. In DNA form, the CDR3 reads TGTGCCAGCAGTCCCGTCTCGGGGGGGGACGAGCAGTACTTC. This gives the protein CASSPVSGGDEQYF.

The chain links TRBV10-3 to TRBJ1-2; TRBD1 might be the D (6 bases). The CDR3 sequence is 12 residues long. Germline V gene lookup returns CDR1 ENHRY and CDR2 SYGVKD. Trimming pared 5 bases from V and 2 bases from J, leaving 6 bases between. CDR3: CAISTGNYGYTF. CDR3 bases: TGTGCCATCAGTACAGGGAACTATGGCTACACCTTC.

The genes are TRBV5-1 and TRBJ2-3, with TRBD1 as a possible D gene (6 bases). Germline lookup yields CDR1 SGHRS and CDR2 YFSETQ. V shed 7 bases and J shed 0 bases, with 12 bases lying between them. The CDR3 loop spans 14 amino acids. The CDR3 sequence is CASSAGVSTDTQYF. CDR3 bases: TGCGCCAGCTCTGCAGGGGTAAGCACAGATACGCAGTATTTT.

A few counts support this clone. This rearrangement joins TRBV7-2 to TRBJ1-6; D is ambiguous. CDR3 length: 16 residues. V lost 1 base to trimming and J lost 0 bases, with 7 bases between them. CDR1 is SGHTA and CDR2 is FQGNSA in the germline V gene. The CDR3 region is CASSLESGSYNSPLHF. CDR3 nucleotides: TGTGCCAGCAGCTTAGAGTCTGGCTCCTATAATTCACCCCTCCACTTT.

The table lists this clone with a count of one. The rearrangement uses TRBV5-4 and TRBJ2-7, with 10 bases lining up with TRBD2. The length of the CDR3 is 17 residues. CDR1 is SGHNT and CDR2 is YYREEE in the germline V gene (reference sequence). V was clipped by 5 bases and J by 4 bases; unmatched bases: 15. The DNA of the CDR3 is TGTGCCAGCAGAGCGGCAGGAGCGGGGGGGCCGGGATACGAGCAGTACTTC. Translated, it gives CASRAAGAGGPGYEQYF.